What follows are 15 T cell receptor beta chains derived from one specimen sequenced in a study of regulatory T cells in long-lasting Graves disease (dated by TCRdb to about 2021). Libraries came from multiplex PCR. The listed sequencing device is Illumina HiSeq 4000. iRepertoire HTBI primers and Arm-PCR amplification of CDR3 regions were used to construct TCR beta libraries. TCRdb applied fastp at Q25 and MiXCR to the public reads, then kept only in-frame beta chains. Each entry is one CDR3 protein sequence, shown with its most common DNA and genes. This sample is represented by 350,000 to 450,000 distinct CDR3 sequences; roughly a sixth of them were singletons. The ten largest account for around 27% of the sample. The time point label, read with the paper, signifies: newly diagnosed GD, antithyroid drugs for less than 3 months. For both TCR sequencing and RNA sequencing, RNA was extracted from PBMCs using TRIzol.

A further study also used this sample, focusing on T cells in Graves' hyperthyroidism and ophthalmopathy.

The material sequenced was peripheral blood mononuclear cells (PBMCs), taken at new diagnosis, from a patient treated with antithyroid drugs. The source is a man in his forties or fifties with Graves disease. Donor details come from another sample of the same person, matched by shared clones.

This clonotype was observed many times. V usage is TRBV18 and J usage is TRBJ1-6; no reliable D call. The CDR3 consists of 13 residues. Looked up from germline, CDR1 is KGHSH and CDR2 is LQKENI. Trimming removed 4 bases at V and 8 bases at J, with 9 bases between. This CDR3 is CASSQGGDSPLHF. The CDR3 DNA reads TGTGCCAGCTCACAGGGTGGTGATTCACCCCTCCACTTT.

In its sample, this clonotype was seen many times. The chain combines TRBV28 with TRBJ1-2; D remains unclear. Germline CDR1 reads MDHEN; CDR2 reads SYDVKM. Deletions cut 6 bases from V and 5 bases from J, with 10 bases between. This CDR3 has 12 residues. The CDR3 spells CASSLGPYGYTF. The DNA for the CDR3 is TGTGCCAGCAGCTTGGGTCCGTATGGCTACACCTTC.

V gene TRBV5-1 combines with J gene TRBJ1-5; D gene unclear. Germline V lookup: CDR1 SGHRS, CDR2 YFSETQ. CDR3 length: 16 residues. V shed 0 bases and J shed 0 bases, with 10 bases lying between them. The CDR3 spells CASSLGNADSNQPQHF. CDR3 nucleotide sequence: TGCGCCAGCAGCTTGGGGAACGCCGATAGCAATCAGCCCCAGCATTTT.

This clonotype appeared many times. This chain uses TRBV18 with TRBJ2-1; 8 nucleotides match TRBD2. The CDR3 has 13 amino acids. Per germline, CDR1 KGHSH and CDR2 LQKENI. V gave up 3 bases and J gave up 13 bases; unmatched junction bases: 8. In nucleotides, the CDR3 is TGTGCCAGCTCACCTTTCGGGCTAGCGGGTCAGTTCTTC. It translates to CASSPFGLAGQFF.

This clonotype occurred a few times. The chain has TRBV10-3 and TRBJ2-7, with 10 bases identical to TRBD1. The germline V gene has CDR1 ENHRY and CDR2 SYGVKD. This CDR3 contains 14 residues. The trim removed 10 bases at V and 4 bases at J, leaving 10 bases unmatched. CDR3 region: CATGPGQGRYEQYF. In DNA form, the CDR3 reads TGTGCCACTGGACCGGGACAGGGGAGGTACGAGCAGTACTTC.

This chain links TRBV28 with TRBJ2-7; 8 bases map to TRBD2. Germline V gene data show CDR1 as MDHEN and CDR2 as SYDVKM. The length of the CDR3 is 15 residues. The V gene end was trimmed by 6 bases and the J gene end by 2 bases; junction bases not matched to a gene: 9. This chain's CDR3 is CASRDLAGYTYEQYF. CDR3 nucleotide sequence: TGTGCCAGCAGAGATTTAGCGGGATATACCTACGAGCAGTACTTC.

This clonotype was observed a few times. This chain links TRBV2 with TRBJ2-3; D possibly corresponds to TRBD2 (5 bases). Germline CDR1 and CDR2: SNHLY and FYNNEI. Trimming shortened V by 7 bases and J by 1 base, and 15 bases separated the two germline ends. CDR3 length: 15 residues. CDR3 sequence (DNA): TGTGCCAGCACCGGGGAGCGTAGCGGCACAGATACGCAGTATTTT. Amino acids: CASTGERSGTDTQYF.

This rearrangement joins TRBV3-1 to TRBJ1-3; tentatively, D is TRBD1 (6 bases). CDR3 length: 16 residues. With 5 bases removed from V and 0 bases from J, the gap between germline ends came to 14 bases. CDR1 is LGHDT, CDR2 YNNKEL, per germline (reference sequence). The DNA for the CDR3 is TGTGCCAGCAGCTACCGAGGACAGAGCTCTGGAAACACCATATATTTT. The encoded protein is CASSYRGQSSGNTIYF.

Ten or more counts support this clonotype. The chain combines TRBV5-5 with TRBJ2-4, with D maybe TRBD1 (7 bases). The V and J ends lost 2 bases and 8 bases respectively, with 17 bases between them. The length of the CDR3 is 15 residues. Germline values: CDR1 SGHKS, CDR2 YYEKEE (reference sequence). DNA of the CDR3: TGTGCCAGCAGCTTACACCGGACAGGAGGGGACATTCAGTACTTC. Residues: CASSLHRTGGDIQYF.

This chain uses TRBV6-2 or TRBV6-3 with TRBJ1-5, with unresolved D. The CDR3 has 14 amino acids. Deletions cut 7 bases from V and 4 bases from J, with 14 bases between. Per germline, CDR1 MNHEY and CDR2 SVGEGT. The CDR3 protein is CASTSGSPNQPQHF. The CDR3 DNA reads as TGTGCCAGCACCTCGGGCAGTCCAAATCAGCCCCAGCATTTT.

This clonotype was picked up a small number of times. The chain recombines TRBV20-1 with TRBJ2-4; D remains ambiguous. The CDR3 is 20 residues long. CDR1 and CDR2 (germline): DFQATT, SNEGSKA (reference sequence). V lost 0 bases and J lost 0, with 24 bases in between. The CDR3 DNA is TGCAGTGCTAGAGACCCTTCTCGCCAAGGCGTCTTCCTAGCCAAAAACATTCAGTACTTC. Residues: CSARDPSRQGVFLAKNIQYF.

The CDR3 reads CASSQVGASGEETQYF. In DNA form, the CDR3 reads TGTGCCAGCAGCCAAGTAGGCGCTAGCGGGGAGGAGACCCAGTACTTC. V and J are TRBV4-2 and TRBJ2-5; 9 nucleotides line up with TRBD2. V was pared by 1 base and J by 5 bases, with 8 bases of the junction left unmatched. The CDR3 runs 16 residues. Germline CDR1 and CDR2: LGHNA and YNFKEQ.

This clonotype was recorded at least ten times. The chain is built from TRBV29-1 and TRBJ1-1; D uncertain. Germline CDR1 and CDR2: SQVTM and ANQGSEA. The CDR3 is 13 amino acids. Trimming stripped 4 bases from V and 1 base from J, with 10 bases between. CDR3 in amino acids: CSVAVQTNTEAFF. CDR3 nucleotides: TGCAGCGTTGCGGTACAAACGAACACTGAAGCTTTCTTT.

With regard to this clonotype: A much larger clone differs by one base, so this may be a read error. The rearrangement links TRBV29-1 to TRBJ2-3; 13 bases align to TRBD2. The DNA end lines up better with TRBJ2-7; the J call may be wrong. This CDR3 contains 16 residues. The V gene's germline CDR1 is SQVTM and CDR2 ANQGSEA. The CDR3 loop reads CSAELAGGRSYNEQYF. The CDR3 DNA is TGCAGCGCAGAACTAGCGGGGGGGCGTTCCTACAATGAGCAGTACTTC.

In its sample, this clonotype was seen a few times. This chain links TRBV10-3 with TRBJ1-3; 9 bases agree with TRBD1. Germline V gene sequence: CDR1 ENHRY, CDR2 SYGVKD. After removal of 9 bases from V and 3 bases from J, the junction contained 6 bases not matched to a gene. The CDR3 is 14 amino acids. Here the CDR3 reads CAIATGGHGNTIYF. CDR3 DNA sequence: TGTGCCATTGCAACAGGGGGCCATGGAAACACCATATATTTT.